The 6 T cell receptor beta chains below all came from one sample that was sequenced in a study of siplizumab effects on memory and regulatory T cells. Profiling relied on immunoSEQ multiplex PCR, and the TCRdb table lists in-frame clones only, not all of them. In the table there are under 140,000 clones, around nine tenths of which are singletons. Input material: CD4+ T cells sorted from blood. These receptors all come from a human donor in good health.

This clone was seen only a few times. V is TRBV7-9 and J is TRBJ1-3; 8 bases line up with TRBD1. Per the germline V gene, CDR1 is SEHNR and CDR2 is FQNEAQ (reference sequence). The CDR3 length is 19 residues. V dropped 0 bases and J dropped 0; count of bases not matched to a gene: 10. CDR3 nucleotides: TGTGCCAGCAGCTTAGCGCTAAAGCAGGGGGCCAGCTCTGGAAACACCATATATTTT. Protein product: CASSLALKQGASSGNTIYF.

This clone was observed a single time. The chain carries TRBV18 and TRBJ1-4; 7 nucleotides line up with TRBD1. V shed 2 bases, J shed 0 bases, and the junction held 6 bases outside the gene matches. The CDR3 covers 17 residues. The germline CDR1 and CDR2 sequences are KGHSH and LQKENI. The CDR3 sequence: CASSPGDRPATNEKLFF. In nucleotides, the CDR3 is TGTGCCAGCTCACCAGGGGACAGACCTGCAACTAATGAAAAACTGTTTTTT.

The V and J genes are TRBV5-1 and TRBJ2-3, with 9 bases aligning to TRBD2. This CDR3 contains 16 residues. The V gene's germline CDR1 is SGHRS and CDR2 YFSETQ. The junction had 6 bases not matched to a gene; V was cut back by 0 bases and J by 4 bases. CDR3 DNA sequence: TGCGCCAGCAGCTTGGCTAGCGGGAACCCGGCAGATACGCAGTATTTT. Protein product: CASSLASGNPADTQYF.

The chain links TRBV7-9 to TRBJ1-1, with D tentatively TRBD1 (6 bases). V was pared by 1 base and J by 11 bases, with 11 bases between. The germline gives CDR1 SEHNR, CDR2 FQNEAQ (reference sequence). The CDR3 consists of 12 residues. This chain's CDR3 is CASSLGLGGAFF. CDR3 bases: TGTGCCAGCAGCTTAGGGCTCGGGGGCGCTTTCTTT.

This clone was seen a single time. The rearrangement uses TRBV6-1 and TRBJ2-7; 7 nucleotides line up with TRBD1. The length of the CDR3 is 12 residues. Germline V CDR1 and CDR2: MNHNS, SASEGT. The trim removed 7 bases at V and 3 bases at J, leaving 3 bases unmatched. This CDR3 is CASTTGFYEQYF. The CDR3 bases are TGTGCCAGCACGACAGGGTTCTACGAGCAGTACTTC.

A remark on this clone: Additional DNA sequences in this sample encode the identical CDR3. The chain joins TRBV29-1 to TRBJ1-2; 7 nucleotides match TRBD1. The germline gives CDR1 SQVTM, CDR2 ANQGSEA. The CDR3 has 11 amino acids. V trimming: 6 bases; J trimming: 7 bases; junction bases outside the gene matches: 5. CDR3 amino acids: CSVADRVGYTF. The CDR3 nucleotides are TGCAGCGTAGCCGACAGGGTTGGCTACACCTTC.